The sequence of this T cell receptor (beta chain) was determined in a study of shared clonotypes between healthy human individuals. Study-level findings and limits: Blood was the sole source, and tissue repertoires probably differ.

This table comes from immunoSEQ multiplex PCR, and its TCRdb copy is limited to in-frame clones, with some not included. Among fewer than 850,000 clones listed, less than 95% were seen once. Note on this clone: Its antigen is still unknown.

With 0 bases clipped from V and 3 bases from J, the junction kept 5 bases outside the gene matches. CDR1 is LGHNA, CDR2 YSLEER, per germline. CDR3 length: 15 residues. The genes are TRBV4-3 and TRBJ2-7; TRBD2 matches at 7 bases. The source is a man younger than 35 in good health. Some clones in this sample may be carry-over from other donors' samples. Sequencing input: memory CD8+ T cells from PBMCs. The subset denotes: CD45RO+ cells pooled with CCR7-negative TemRA cells. The DNA for the CDR3 is TGCGCCAGCAGCCAAGATGGGGAGGGATTCTACGAGCAGTACTTC. Translation: CASSQDGEGFYEQYF.